The sequence of this T cell receptor beta chain was determined in a study of cytomegalovirus exposure and HLA in healthy donors. Study findings and constraints: In vitro work confirmed that a few CMV-associated chains recognize CMV antigens.

In this sample, this clone turned up once. Its specificity is not known. V was trimmed by 1 base and J by 2 bases, leaving 9 bases between them. CDR1 and CDR2 (germline): MGHRA, YSYEKL. The CDR3 contains 14 residues. Donors were drawn from the approximately 120-subject validation cohort, separate from the roughly 670-subject first cohort. Only in-frame clones appear in the TCRdb table, and some are missing; sequencing was by immunoSEQ multiplex PCR. The sample contains 200,000 to 250,000 clones, 70% to 90% of which appear only once. The sequencing input was PBMCs. This receptor was taken from a woman aged 18-29 years in good health and CMV-seronegative. The chain recombines TRBV4-1 with TRBJ2-7; D is unresolved. CDR3 protein: CASSQGYRAYEQYF. CDR3 in DNA: TGCGCCAGCAGCCAAGGGTACAGAGCCTACGAGCAGTACTTC.